This TCR beta chain derives from a study of glioma-infiltrating T cells. General study results and limits: Gliomas, especially low-grade, showed above-expected tissue-blood divergence; non-neoplastic patients showed below.

A few counts support this clonotype. What it binds is unknown. Amplification of TCR alpha and beta CDR3 regions from RNA used iRepertoire nested multiplex PCR. TCRdb recomputed calls from the multiplex PCR reads with MiXCR, one row per CDR3 protein. The table records fewer than 500,000 distinct CDR3 sequences, roughly two fifths of them present only once. Germline V gene lookup returns CDR1 SEHNR and CDR2 FQNEAQ (reference sequence). Trimming removed 1 base from V and 2 bases from J, with 12 bases in between. The CDR3 loop spans 15 amino acids. The V gene is TRBV7-9, the J gene TRBJ2-7, with no clear D. This clonotype was obtained from a human donor with low-grade glioma or glioblastoma, undergoing nonglioma brain surgery, or in good health (not recorded which). Sequencing used glioma tissue, nonneoplastic brain tissue, or PBMCs (not recorded which). The CDR3 here is CASSLGVGSTYEQYF. The CDR3 nucleotides are TGTGCCAGCAGCTTAGGAGTGGGATCTACCTACGAGCAGTACTTC.